This record looks at one T cell receptor beta chain sequence and its context. Its specificity is unknown. Each sample gave at least 6 million isolated PBMCs. PCR was performed a second time for roughly 7 to 11 cycles using a sample-barcoded 5' primer and a J-beta primer mix. TCRdb re-called the 5' RACE reads through MiXCR, storing one row per CDR3 protein. Of about 1.4 million distinct CDR3 sequences listed, around 59% are singletons. The source of the sample is a study of blood T cells in healthy people across ages. Broader study findings: The unsorted PBMCs prevented any conclusive comparison of naive versus antigen-experienced cells. Naive CD4+ cell counts and diversity both ran higher in long-lived than in aged donors. Per million T cells, TCR beta diversity dropped about linearly as age rose.

The specimen was blood. The receptor's source is a man younger than 30 in good health.

The CDR3 DNA reads TGTGCCAGCAGCCAAGCTAGCTCCGAGCAGTACTTC. This sequence encodes CASSQASSEQYF. This chain joins TRBV3-1 and TRBJ2-7, with D maybe TRBD2 (5 bases). The CDR3 sequence is 12 residues long. Germline V lookup: CDR1 LGHDT, CDR2 YNNKEL (reference sequence). Between the trimmed V and J ends, which lost 1 base and 6 bases, there was a span of 7 bases.